This is a list of T cell receptor beta chains from one sample in a study of cytomegalovirus exposure and HLA in healthy donors. Generated by immunoSEQ multiplex PCR, the TCRdb table keeps only in-frame clones and is missing some. Of 190,000 or so clones listed, 79% were seen once; the top ten hold less than 2%. The sequencing sample was made of PBMCs. The receptors originated from a girl between 5 and 17 years old in good health and CMV-seropositive. CDR3s include the opening cysteine and the closing phenylalanine or tryptophan. D genes are given only for firm matches. Some rows mark clone size as missing; the rest say once, few, many or name a class of expanded clone.

TRBD2	TRBV9	TRBJ2-7	NA	14	CASSTSGGVYEQYF	TGTGCCAGCAGCACTAGCGGGGGAGTCTACGAGCAGTACTTC
NA	TRBV10-1	TRBJ1-1	NA	13	CASSELPSGQAFF	TGCGCCAGCAGTGAATTGCCTTCAGGGCAAGCTTTCTTT
TRBD2	TRBV5-6	TRBJ2-3	NA	14	CASRRGGGTDTQYF	TGTGCCAGCCGGCGGGGGGGCGGCACAGATACGCAGTATTTT
NA	TRBV21-1	TRBJ1-5	NA	16	CASSPRSRDSNQPQHF	TGTGCCAGCAGCCCGAGGAGCAGAGATAGCAATCAGCCCCAGCATTTT
NA	TRBV4-1	TRBJ1-1	NA	17	CASSHLYGEGMNTEAFF	TGCGCCAGCAGCCACCTCTATGGGGAGGGGATGAACACTGAAGCTTTCTTT
NA	TRBV7-9	TRBJ2-3	NA	14	CASSPGLFTDTQYF	TGTGCCAGCAGCCCAGGACTGTTCACAGATACGCAGTATTTT
NA	TRBV6-5	TRBJ1-1	NA	15	CASSYSWDISLEAFF	TGTGCCAGCAGTTACTCGTGGGACATATCTCTTGAAGCTTTCTTT
TRBD2	TRBV7-2	TRBJ2-7	NA	16	CASSFLGGRGPYEQYF	TGTGCCAGCAGCTTCCTGGGAGGGCGGGGTCCCTACGAGCAGTACTTC
NA	TRBV4-3	TRBJ1-4	NA	17	CASSPSWVVAGDEKLFF	TGCGCCAGCAGCCCTTCCTGGGTAGTGGCAGGGGATGAAAAACTGTTTTTT
NA	TRBV29-1	TRBJ2-7	NA	12	CSGTDSVYEQYF	TGCAGCGGCACAGATTCTGTCTACGAGCAGTACTTC
TRBD1	TRBV10-3	TRBJ2-3	NA	16	CAIRQGDSSSTDTQYF	TGTGCCATCAGGCAGGGGGATAGTTCTAGCACAGATACGCAGTATTTT
NA	TRBV5-4	TRBJ2-5	NA	18	CASSLEDTGSWSQETQYF	TGTGCCAGCAGCTTGGAGGACACCGGGTCCTGGTCTCAAGAGACCCAGTACTTC
TRBD1	TRBV5-6	TRBJ1-1	few	15	CASSSLTGGNTEAFF	TGTGCCAGCAGCTCCTTAACAGGGGGGAACACTGAAGCTTTCTTT
TRBD1	TRBV14	TRBJ1-6	NA	13	CASSLQQGPPLHF	TGTGCCAGCAGCCTCCAACAGGGGCCACCCCTCCACTTT
TRBD2	TRBV19	TRBJ2-1	NA	15	CASSILAGKVNEQFF	TGTGCCAGTAGTATATTAGCGGGGAAGGTGAATGAGCAGTTCTTC
NA	TRBV7-2	TRBJ2-7	NA	13	CASSLPGRGEQYF	TGTGCCAGCAGCTTACCAGGGCGAGGCGAGCAGTACTTC
TRBD1	TRBV6-1	TRBJ2-7	few	14	CASSVGTGPYEQYF	TGTGCCAGCAGTGTCGGGACAGGGCCCTACGAGCAGTACTTC
NA	TRBV27	TRBJ2-7	NA	15	CASSLNGGSSYEQYF	TGTGCCAGCAGTTTAAACGGGGGTTCCTCCTACGAGCAGTACTTC
TRBD1	TRBV7-9	TRBJ2-7	NA	16	CASSRADRAFDPGQYF	TGTGCCAGCAGCCGGGCGGACAGGGCATTCGATCCTGGGCAGTACTTC
NA	TRBV5-3	TRBJ2-5	NA	14	CARREVGSEETQYF	TGTGCCAGAAGGGAAGTGGGCTCAGAAGAGACCCAGTACTTC
TRBD1	TRBV4-1	TRBJ2-7	NA	17	CASSQPVGQGASYEQYF	TGCGCCAGCAGCCAGCCCGTGGGACAGGGAGCGTCCTACGAGCAGTACTTC
TRBD2	TRBV29-1	TRBJ2-5	once	15	CSVGGSGEYQETQYF	TGCAGCGTTGGCGGCAGCGGGGAGTACCAAGAGACCCAGTACTTC
TRBD1	TRBV4-1	TRBJ1-4	NA	15	CASSQTGGPGEKLFF	TGCGCCAGCAGCCAGACAGGGGGCCCGGGTGAAAAACTGTTTTTT
NA	TRBV18	TRBJ2-7	NA	15	CASSPNGGATYEQYF	TGTGCCAGCTCACCAAATGGAGGAGCGACCTACGAGCAGTACTTC
NA	TRBV10-1	TRBJ2-3	NA	15	CASSASTAATDTQYF	TGCGCCAGCAGCGCCTCGACAGCAGCCACAGATACGCAGTATTTT
TRBD1	TRBV7-9	TRBJ1-6	few	16	CASSPWTGIGASPLHF	TGTGCCAGCAGCCCTTGGACAGGGATCGGTGCTTCACCCCTCCACTTT
NA	TRBV15	TRBJ2-2	NA	12	CATSKWPRELFF	TGTGCCACCAGCAAATGGCCGCGGGAGCTGTTTTTT
TRBD2	TRBV9	TRBJ2-3	NA	18	CASSVEASGGVSTDTQYF	TGTGCCAGCAGCGTAGAGGCTAGCGGGGGGGTTAGCACAGATACGCAGTATTTT
TRBD1	TRBV6-4	TRBJ1-2	NA	14	CANPQGGPRDGYTF	TGTGCCAACCCCCAGGGGGGCCCAAGGGATGGCTACACCTTC
TRBD2	TRBV6-1	TRBJ2-2	NA	16	CASSEVPGRGAGELFF	TGTGCCAGCAGTGAAGTTCCGGGACGGGGGGCCGGGGAGCTGTTTTTT
TRBD1	TRBV7-6	TRBJ2-5	NA	15	CASSLGTGGRETQYF	TGTGCCAGCAGCTTGGGGACAGGGGGCAGAGAGACCCAGTACTTC
NA	TRBV14	TRBJ1-2	NA	13	CASSQGRLEGYTF	TGTGCCAGCAGCCAAGGCAGGTTGGAAGGCTACACCTTC
NA	TRBV18	TRBJ1-2	NA	15	CASLATGKNNYGYTF	TGTGCCAGCCTGGCAACGGGGAAAAATAACTATGGCTACACCTTC
TRBD1	TRBV18	TRBJ1-2	NA	14	CASSQAAGGSGYTF	TGTGCCAGCTCACAGGCGGCAGGGGGCTCTGGCTACACCTTC
NA	TRBV18	TRBJ2-7	NA	18	CASSRVAALLQPRYEQYF	TGTGCCAGCTCCCGGGTTGCCGCCCTACTTCAACCGCGCTACGAGCAGTACTTC
NA	TRBV5-6	TRBJ1-3	NA	14	CASGRRDIGNTIYF	TGTGCCAGCGGCCGAAGGGACATCGGAAACACCATATATTTT